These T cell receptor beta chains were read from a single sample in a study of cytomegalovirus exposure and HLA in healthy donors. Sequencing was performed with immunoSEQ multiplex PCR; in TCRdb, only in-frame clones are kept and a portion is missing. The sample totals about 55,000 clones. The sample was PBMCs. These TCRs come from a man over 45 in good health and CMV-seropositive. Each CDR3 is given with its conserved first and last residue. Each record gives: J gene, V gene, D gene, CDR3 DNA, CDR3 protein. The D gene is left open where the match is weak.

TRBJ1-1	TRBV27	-	TGTGCCAGCAGTTTAGACGGGGGGAACACTGAAGCTTTCTTT	CASSLDGGNTEAFF
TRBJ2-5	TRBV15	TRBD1	TGTGCCACCAGCAGGACAGGGGGAGCGGGGGAGACCCAGTACTTC	CATSRTGGAGETQYF
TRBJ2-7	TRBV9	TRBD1	TGTGCCAGCAGCCTTGGACAGGGAGCTCCCTACGAGCAGTACTTC	CASSLGQGAPYEQYF
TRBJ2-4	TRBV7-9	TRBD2	TGTGCCAGCCCCCTTTCGAACCGGGGGGAGGGAAACATTCAGTACTTC	CASPLSNRGEGNIQYF
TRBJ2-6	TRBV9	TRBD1	TGTGCCAGCAGCCCCACAGGGGCCGGGGCCAACGTCCTGACTTTC	CASSPTGAGANVLTF
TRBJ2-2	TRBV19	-	TGTGCCAGTAGTTTTCGACAGGTCGGAACCGGGGAGCTGTTTTTT	CASSFRQVGTGELFF
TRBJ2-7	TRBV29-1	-	TGCAGCGTTTCAGGACACGAGGAAGCCTACGAGCAGTACTTC	CSVSGHEEAYEQYF
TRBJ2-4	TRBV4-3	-	TGCGCCAGCAGCCAAGAAGGGGGTGGAAACATTCAGTACTTC	CASSQEGGGNIQYF
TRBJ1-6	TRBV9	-	TGTGCCAGCAGCGTAGCTGCGACGGCTAGCTCCTATAATTCACCCCTCCACTTT	CASSVAATASSYNSPLHF
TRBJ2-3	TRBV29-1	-	TGCAGCGTTGTTGGGGGCCCCTCAGATACGCAGTATTTT	CSVVGGPSDTQYF
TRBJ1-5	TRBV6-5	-	TGTGCCAGCAGTTCCACCGTTACAGGGTCTCAGCCCCAGCATTTT	CASSSTVTGSQPQHF
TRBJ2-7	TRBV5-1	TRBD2	TGCGCCAGCAGCTCTTTAGCGGGGGCGGAGGAGCAGTACTTC	CASSSLAGAEEQYF
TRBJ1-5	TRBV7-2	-	TGTGCCAGCAGCTTCAGGGTGAAGCAGCCCCAGCATTTT	CASSFRVKQPQHF
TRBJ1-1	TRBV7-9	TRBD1	TGTGCCAGCAGCTTAGGGGGGACAGGGGTTACTGAAGCTTTCTTT	CASSLGGTGVTEAFF
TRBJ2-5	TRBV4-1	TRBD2	TGCGCCAGCAGCCAAGATGTAGGACTAGCGGGGGGACAGGAGACCCAGTACTTC	CASSQDVGLAGGQETQYF
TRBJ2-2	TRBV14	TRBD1	TGTGCCAGCAGCCAGACAGGGGCCGGGGAGCTGTTTTTT	CASSQTGAGELFF
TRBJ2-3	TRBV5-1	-	TGCGCCAGCAGCCCCGTAGGGGGAAGCACAGATACGCAGTATTTT	CASSPVGGSTDTQYF
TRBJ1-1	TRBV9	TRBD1	TGTGCCAGCACCACAGGGGTCGATCACACTGAAGCTTTCTTT	CASTTGVDHTEAFF
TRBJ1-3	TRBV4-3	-	TGCGCCAGCAGCCAAGATATTACTGGAAACACCATATATTTT	CASSQDITGNTIYF
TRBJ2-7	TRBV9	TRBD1	TGTGCCAGCAGCGCACAGGGGAGATCTAACGAGCAGTACTTC	CASSAQGRSNEQYF